This paragraph covers one T cell receptor beta chain sequence. The sample comes from a study of shared clonotypes between healthy human individuals. CDR1 and CDR2 (germline): MNHEY, SVGAGI. V gave up 8 bases and J gave up 4 bases, with 19 bases separating them. The CDR3 extends over 15 amino acids. This table comes from immunoSEQ multiplex PCR, and its TCRdb copy is limited to in-frame clones, with some not included. The sample consists of about 980,000 clones, roughly 72% of them appearing once. From CD4+ cells came CD45RA+ naive and CD45RA-negative memory subsets. The sequence was obtained from a man younger than 35 in good health. The V gene is TRBV6-5, the J gene TRBJ2-3; D is perhaps TRBD2 (5 bases). The sequencing sample was made of memory CD4+ T cells sorted from blood. Subset: CD45RA-negative fraction. The CDR3 loop is CASRPYRLSADTQYF. The CDR3 region has the DNA TGTGCCAGCCGACCCTACCGCCTTAGCGCAGATACGCAGTATTTT.